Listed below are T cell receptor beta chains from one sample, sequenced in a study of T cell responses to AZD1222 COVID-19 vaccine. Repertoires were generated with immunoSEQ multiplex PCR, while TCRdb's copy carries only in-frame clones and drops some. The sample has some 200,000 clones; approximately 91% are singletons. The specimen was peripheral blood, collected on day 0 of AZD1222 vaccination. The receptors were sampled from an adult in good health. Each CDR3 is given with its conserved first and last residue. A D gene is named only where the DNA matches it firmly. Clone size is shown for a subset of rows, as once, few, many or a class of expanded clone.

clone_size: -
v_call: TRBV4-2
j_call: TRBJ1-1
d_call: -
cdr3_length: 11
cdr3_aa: CASSQGGEAFF
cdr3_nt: TGTGCCAGCAGCCAAGGGGGAGAAGCTTTCTTT

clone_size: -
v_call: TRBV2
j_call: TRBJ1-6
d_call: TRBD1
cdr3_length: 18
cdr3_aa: CASRANPDRGIYNSPLHF
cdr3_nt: TGTGCCAGCAGGGCGAACCCGGACAGGGGGATCTATAATTCACCCCTCCACTTT

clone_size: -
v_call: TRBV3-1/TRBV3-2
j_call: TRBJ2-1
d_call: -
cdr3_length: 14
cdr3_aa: CASSQTDSLNEQFF
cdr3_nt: TGTGCCAGCAGCCAAACGGACTCACTCAATGAGCAGTTCTTC

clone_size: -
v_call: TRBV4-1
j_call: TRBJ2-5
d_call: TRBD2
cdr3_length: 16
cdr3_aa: CASSQERLAGEETQYF
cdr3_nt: TGCGCCAGCAGCCAAGAGAGGCTAGCGGGCGAAGAGACCCAGTACTTC

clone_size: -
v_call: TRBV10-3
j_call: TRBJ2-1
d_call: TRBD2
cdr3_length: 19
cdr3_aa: CAISESLAGGLSSYNEQFF
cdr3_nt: TGTGCCATCAGTGAGTCCCTAGCGGGGGGGTTAAGCTCCTACAATGAGCAGTTCTTC

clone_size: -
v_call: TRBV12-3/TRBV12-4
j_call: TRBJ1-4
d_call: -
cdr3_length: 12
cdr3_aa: CASSWTNEKLFF
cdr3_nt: TGTGCCAGCAGTTGGACTAATGAAAAACTGTTTTTT

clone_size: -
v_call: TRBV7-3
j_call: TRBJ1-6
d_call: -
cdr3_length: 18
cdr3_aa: CASSETRGFRSYNSPLHF
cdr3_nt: TGTGCCAGCAGCGAAACCCGGGGGTTCAGGTCCTATAATTCACCCCTCCACTTT

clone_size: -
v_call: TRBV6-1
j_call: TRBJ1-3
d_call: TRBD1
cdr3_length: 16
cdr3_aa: CASSAYRGRMGNTIYF
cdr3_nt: TGTGCCAGCAGTGCCTACAGGGGGCGCATGGGAAACACCATATATTTT

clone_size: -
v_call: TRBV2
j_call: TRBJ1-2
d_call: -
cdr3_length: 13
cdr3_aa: CASRTSGERGYTF
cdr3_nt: TGTGCCAGCAGGACTTCAGGGGAGCGAGGCTACACCTTC

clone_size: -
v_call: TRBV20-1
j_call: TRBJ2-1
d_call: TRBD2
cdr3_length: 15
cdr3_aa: CSASQTSGSSNEQFF
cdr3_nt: TGCAGTGCTAGTCAAACTAGCGGGAGTTCAAATGAGCAGTTCTTC

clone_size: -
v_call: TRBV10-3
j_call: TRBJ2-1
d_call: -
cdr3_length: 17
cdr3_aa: CAISGRNEGISYNEQFF
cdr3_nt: TGTGCCATCAGTGGACGGAACGAAGGTATTTCCTACAATGAGCAGTTCTTC

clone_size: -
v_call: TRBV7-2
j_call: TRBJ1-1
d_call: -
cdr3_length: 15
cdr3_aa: CASSLGPRGRTEAFF
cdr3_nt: TGTGCCAGCAGCTTAGGCCCCAGGGGAAGAACTGAAGCTTTCTTT

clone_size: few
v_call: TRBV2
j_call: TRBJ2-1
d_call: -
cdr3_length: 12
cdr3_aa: CASRSTGLEQFF
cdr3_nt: TGTGCCAGCAGGAGCACCGGCCTTGAGCAGTTCTTC

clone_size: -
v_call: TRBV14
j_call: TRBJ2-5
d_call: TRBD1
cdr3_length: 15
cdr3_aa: CASSQGQGALETQYF
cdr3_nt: TGTGCCAGCAGCCAAGGACAGGGGGCGTTGGAGACCCAGTACTTC

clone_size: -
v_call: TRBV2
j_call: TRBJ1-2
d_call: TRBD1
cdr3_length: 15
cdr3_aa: CASIEQTGGRYGYTF
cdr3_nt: TGTGCCAGCATCGAGCAGACAGGGGGAAGGTATGGCTACACCTTC

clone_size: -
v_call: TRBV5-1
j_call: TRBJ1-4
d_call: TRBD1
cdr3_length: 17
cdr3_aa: CASSLEGTGGKGEKLFF
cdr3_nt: TGCGCCAGCAGCTTGGAAGGGACAGGGGGCAAGGGTGAAAAACTGTTTTTT

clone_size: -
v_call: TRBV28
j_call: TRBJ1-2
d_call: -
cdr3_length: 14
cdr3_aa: CASSLTGRDRGYTF
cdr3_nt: TGTGCCAGCAGTTTAACAGGGAGAGATAGGGGCTACACCTTC

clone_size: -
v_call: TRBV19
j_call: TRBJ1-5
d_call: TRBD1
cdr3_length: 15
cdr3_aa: CASSKSRDREQPQHF
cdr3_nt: TGTGCCAGTAGTAAGTCCCGGGACAGGGAACAGCCCCAGCATTTT

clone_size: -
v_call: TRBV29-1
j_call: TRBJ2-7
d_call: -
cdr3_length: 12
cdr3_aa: CSVEDGSYEQYF
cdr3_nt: TGCAGCGTTGAAGACGGCTCCTACGAGCAGTACTTC

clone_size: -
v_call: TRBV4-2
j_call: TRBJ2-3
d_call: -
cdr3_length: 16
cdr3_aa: CASSHSIVGNTDTQYF
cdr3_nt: TGTGCCAGCAGCCACTCTATCGTGGGGAACACAGATACGCAGTATTTT

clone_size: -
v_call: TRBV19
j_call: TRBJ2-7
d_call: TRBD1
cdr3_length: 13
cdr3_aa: CASSRDSSYEQYF
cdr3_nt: TGTGCCAGTAGTCGGGACAGCTCCTACGAGCAGTACTTC

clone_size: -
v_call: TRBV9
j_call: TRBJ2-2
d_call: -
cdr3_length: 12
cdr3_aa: CAVGSNTGELFF
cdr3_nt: TGTGCCGTGGGTAGTAACACCGGGGAGCTGTTTTTT

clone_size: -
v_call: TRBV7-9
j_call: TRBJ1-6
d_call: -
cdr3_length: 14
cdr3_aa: CASSLDRENSPLHF
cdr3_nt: TGTGCCAGCAGCTTAGACCGGGAGAATTCACCCCTCCACTTT

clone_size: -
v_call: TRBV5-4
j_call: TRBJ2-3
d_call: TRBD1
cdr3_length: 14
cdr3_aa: CASSPGQGADTQYF
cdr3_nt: TGTGCCAGCAGTCCCGGACAGGGGGCAGATACGCAGTATTTT